This T cell receptor beta chain was sequenced in a study of human thymus T cells. Study observations and caveats: An apparent bias in V and J gene usage was seen in thymic and blood repertoires.

Profiled with immunoSEQ multiplex PCR; TCRdb holds only in-frame clones, not every one. The table includes about 60,000 clones, 90% to 95% detected once. The CDR3 has 13 residues. Germline V gene data show CDR1 as LNHDA and CDR2 as SQIVND (reference sequence). V was shortened by 5 bases and J by 0 bases, with 5 bases between the two germline ends. In its sample, this clone was seen once. The antigen remains undetermined. Having surgery to correct congenital heart defects, healthy Finnish infants acted as the donors. During surgery, 0.5-1 mL peripheral blood was drawn from four of eight donors. Genomic DNA was extracted from every available blood leukocyte.

This chain connects TRBV19 to TRBJ2-1; D gene uncertain. Sequencing was performed on blood. The sequence was obtained from a boy under three years old with a congenital heart defect but otherwise immunologically healthy. This CDR3 is CASSVTSYNEQFF. CDR3 nucleotide sequence: TGTGCCAGTAGTGTGACCTCCTACAATGAGCAGTTCTTC.